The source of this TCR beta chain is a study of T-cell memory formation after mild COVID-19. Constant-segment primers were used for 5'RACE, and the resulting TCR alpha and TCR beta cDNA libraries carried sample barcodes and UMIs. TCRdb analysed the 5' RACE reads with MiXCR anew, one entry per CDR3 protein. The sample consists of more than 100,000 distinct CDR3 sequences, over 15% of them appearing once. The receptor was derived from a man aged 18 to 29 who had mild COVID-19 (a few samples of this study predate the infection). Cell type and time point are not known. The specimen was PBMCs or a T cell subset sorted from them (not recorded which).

The CDR3 spells CASSHLSGEQFF. The CDR3 DNA follows: TGTGCCAGCAGTCATCTCTCGGGGGAGCAGTTCTTC. The genes are TRBV28 and TRBJ2-1; weak D call: TRBD2 (5 bases). V was clipped by 5 bases and J by 10 bases, with 12 bases between them. The CDR3 sequence is 12 residues long. CDR1 and CDR2 (germline): MDHEN, SYDVKM. Using reference TRBV28 and TRBJ2-1 for the parts outside the CDR3, the full variable domain is DVKVTQSSRYLVKRTGEKVFLECVQDMDHENMFWYRQDPGLGLRLIYFSYDVKMKEKGDIPEGYSVSREKKERFSLILESASTNQTSMYLCASSHLSGEQFFGPGTRLTVL.